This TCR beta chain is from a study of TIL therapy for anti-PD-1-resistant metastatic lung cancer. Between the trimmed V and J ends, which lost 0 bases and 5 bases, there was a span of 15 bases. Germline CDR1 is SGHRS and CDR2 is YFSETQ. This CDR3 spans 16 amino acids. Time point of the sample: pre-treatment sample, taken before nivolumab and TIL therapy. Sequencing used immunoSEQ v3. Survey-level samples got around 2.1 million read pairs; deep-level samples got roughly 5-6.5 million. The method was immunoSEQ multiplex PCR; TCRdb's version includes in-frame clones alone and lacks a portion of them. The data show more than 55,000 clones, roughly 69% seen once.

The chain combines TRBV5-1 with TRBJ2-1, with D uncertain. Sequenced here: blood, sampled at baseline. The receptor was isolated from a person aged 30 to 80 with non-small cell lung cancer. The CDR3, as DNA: TGCGCCAGCAGCTTGGCCACAAGTGGCAGCCACAATGAGCAGTTCTTC. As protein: CASSLATSGSHNEQFF.